Described below is a single T cell receptor beta chain sequence and its context. Its antigen is not known. The junction departs from germline at one end; a sequencing error may be responsible. Expressed TCRB transcripts were sequenced, since all the RNA that had been isolated was reverse transcribed. Produced via immunoSEQ multiplex PCR; TCRdb's table is partial and in-frame only. The sample lists approximately 600,000 clones; 9.5% to 15% were seen once. The sample comes from a study of beta chain features in type 1 diabetes. Cells sorted by CD45RO/CCR7/CD25/CD127/CD95/CD27 comprised CD4+ naive, central memory, regulatory and stem cell-like memory cells. Study-level points and caveats: HLA influence on TCRB rearrangement stayed unresolved here. The study found moderately but significantly shorter TCRB CDR3s in all four CD4+ subsets of Type 1 diabetes patients.

The length of the CDR3 is 13 residues. CDR1 MDHEN and CDR2 SYDVKM come from the germline V gene. This receptor was taken from a man younger than 45 with type 1 diabetes. This sequence joins TRBV28 and TRBJ1-4; D call uncertain. Sequenced input: naive CD4+ T cells from blood. In DNA form, the CDR3 reads TGTGCCAGCAGTTCGGCCTCGTTTATAGGCATGGTTTTT. This encodes CASSSASFIGMVF. Full variable domain (remainder filled in from reference TRBV28 and TRBJ1-4): DVKVTQSSRYLVKRTGEKVFLECVQDMDHENMFWYRQDPGLGLRLIYFSYDVKMKEKGDIPEGYSVSREKKERFSLILESASTNQTSMYLCASSSASFIGMVFGSGTQLSVL.